Listed here are 2 T cell receptor beta chains from one sample, sequenced in a study of T cell responses to AZD1222 COVID-19 vaccine. The protocol was immunoSEQ multiplex PCR, while the TCRdb copy is restricted to in-frame clones and leaves out a portion. In the table there are 170,000 or so clones, 85% to 90% of which are singletons. This specimen was peripheral blood, taken 28 days after the second AZD1222 dose. The receptors here all came from an adult who received the AZD1222 COVID-19 vaccine.

The chain combines TRBV9 with TRBJ1-5; tentative D call: TRBD1 (6 bases). Germline CDR1 reads SGDLS; CDR2 reads YYNGEE. This CDR3 contains 15 residues. V shed 4 bases and J shed 0 bases, with 11 bases lying between them. CDR3 nucleotides: TGTGCCAGCAGCAAGACGGGGGCTAGCAATCAGCCCCAGCATTTT. It translates to CASSKTGASNQPQHF.

The rearrangement joins TRBV6-5 to TRBJ2-7; no reliable D call. Germline V gene sequence: CDR1 MNHEY, CDR2 SVGAGI. The CDR3 contains 11 residues. Trimming shortened V by 6 bases and J by 5 bases, and 8 bases separated the two germline ends. CDR3 in amino acids: CASRQLHEQYF. Here the CDR3 DNA reads TGTGCCAGCAGGCAGCTTCACGAGCAGTACTTC.